The T cell receptor beta chain described here comes from a study of T cell clonotyping in hematopoietic cell transplantation. Overall study results and limits: Higher Inverse Simpson Index values in graft donor and pretransplant recipient predicted broader posttransplant TCR diversity. Pathologically expanded recipient clonotypes increased progressively from day 30 to day 180 as diversity fell. Without cell sorting, CD4 versus CD8 contributions remain unresolved.

Here immunoSEQ multiplex PCR was the method, and the copy in TCRdb shows in-frame clones only, minus some. The data show about 3,600 clones, about 70% seen once. On this clone itself: Its matching antigen is unknown.

The clonotype comes from a male patient aged 35-50 years who had an allogeneic stem cell transplant from an unrelated donor, so the T cells may come from the graft donor. Some clones in this sample may be carry-over from other donors' samples. Sequences were derived from peripheral blood mononuclear cells, sampled 30 days after allogeneic stem cell transplant.

The CDR3 DNA sequence: TGCGCCAGCAGCCGGACCGGCGGCGATACGCAGTATTTT. Protein product: CASSRTGGDTQYF. V and J are TRBV5-1 and TRBJ2-3; no clear D. V lost 4 bases and J 6 bases, leaving 12 bases between the germline ends. The CDR3 loop spans 13 amino acids. Germline CDR1 reads SGHRS; CDR2 reads YFSETQ.